Shown below are 21 T cell receptor beta chains from a single sample sequenced in a study of blood T cell repertoires in COVID-19. Using immunoSEQ multiplex PCR, the repertoire was profiled, and TCRdb retains in-frame clones only, with some absent. The table lists about 160,000 clones, over 80% of them singletons, with 4.8% in the top ten. The sequencing input was peripheral blood. The origin of the receptors is a young man with COVID-19, enrolled during active disease.

The chain employs TRBV27 and TRBJ2-1; the match to TRBD1 covers 12 bases. Germline assignment: CDR1 MNHEY and CDR2 SMNVEV (reference sequence). The J segment lost 7 bases and the V segment lost 5 bases, leaving 12 bases of the junction unmatched. The CDR3 runs to 17 residues. CDR3 DNA: TGTGCCAGCAGTATCACGCCGCCGGGACAGGGGGCTAATGAGCAGTTCTTC. Protein product: CASSITPPGQGANEQFF.

J is TRBJ1-5 and V is TRBV19, with 7 bases fitting TRBD1. The CDR3 has 17 residues. The trim removed 5 bases at V and 7 bases at J, leaving 17 bases unmatched. Germline lookup yields CDR1 LNHDA and CDR2 SQIVND (reference sequence). The CDR3 region has the DNA TGTGCCAGTAGTCGACAGGGTATAGCCCTCACGGAGCAGCCCCAGCATTTT. Amino acids: CASSRQGIALTEQPQHF.

The chain links TRBV29-1 to TRBJ2-1; 8 positions agree with TRBD1. This CDR3 is 15 amino acids long. V was clipped by 6 bases and J by 6 bases; unmatched bases: 13. Germline CDR1 is SQVTM and CDR2 is ANQGSEA. The CDR3 DNA reads TGCAGCGTCCGACCGACAGGGGCAACCCCCAATGAGCAGTTCTTC. Translating it yields CSVRPTGATPNEQFF.

This chain joins TRBV10-3 and TRBJ2-5, with 9 bases that match TRBD1. The germline CDR1 and CDR2 sequences are ENHRY and SYGVKD. V lost 4 bases and J lost 3; bases outside the gene matches: 0. The CDR3 runs to 13 residues. CDR3 sequence: CAISGTGEETQYF. CDR3 sequence (DNA): TGTGCCATCAGTGGGACAGGGGAAGAGACCCAGTACTTC.

This chain joins TRBV18 and TRBJ1-5; 10 bases are shared with TRBD1. Trimming took 5 bases from V and 6 from J; bases not matched to a gene: 7. The CDR3 is 15 residues long. CDR1 and CDR2 (germline): KGHSH, LQKENI. The CDR3 DNA reads TGTGCCAGCTCATCTCGACAGGGGGCAAGTCAGCCCCAGCATTTT. This sequence encodes CASSSRQGASQPQHF.

This chain links TRBV11-2 with TRBJ1-1; 11 bases map to TRBD1. Germline V gives CDR1 SGHAT, CDR2 FQNNGV. The CDR3 totals 18 residues. V lost 6 bases to trimming and J lost 0 bases; unmatched junction nucleotides: 12. The CDR3 DNA reads TGTGCCAGCAGTCTCACCCCCGGGACAGGGGGTTTGAACACTGAAGCTTTCTTT. This sequence encodes CASSLTPGTGGLNTEAFF.

This CDR3 reads CAWRPRGDYGYTF. The CDR3, as DNA: TGTGCCTGGAGGCCCCGGGGGGACTATGGCTACACCTTC. The genes are TRBV30 and TRBJ1-2; a possible D gene is TRBD1 (5 bases). V was cut by 3 bases and J by 3 bases, with 11 bases left in between. Germline V gives CDR1 GTSNPN, CDR2 SVGIG (reference sequence). The CDR3 has 13 amino acids.

This clone is a singleton in its sample. This CDR3 is CASSRTGREQYF. DNA for the CDR3: TGTGCCAGCAGTAGGACAGGGCGCGAGCAGTACTTC. V gene TRBV28 combines with J gene TRBJ2-7, with TRBD1 matching over 8 bases. The germline V gene encodes CDR1 MDHEN and CDR2 SYDVKM. Trimming cost V 5 bases and J 6 bases; bases outside gene matches: 3. The CDR3 runs to 12 residues.

V gene TRBV19 combines with J gene TRBJ1-3; D might be TRBD1 (6 bases). CDR1 LNHDA and CDR2 SQIVND come from the germline V gene (reference sequence). The V end was cut by 9 bases, the J end by 4 bases, with 16 bases between. CDR3 length: 14 amino acids. CDR3: CARGALDSGNTIYF. In nucleotides, the CDR3 is TGTGCCAGGGGAGCCTTGGACAGCGGAAACACCATATATTTT.

This sequence joins TRBV19 and TRBJ2-7; D perhaps matches TRBD1 (7 bases). The germline V gene has CDR1 LNHDA and CDR2 SQIVND (reference sequence). The V and J ends lost 5 bases and 6 bases respectively, with 14 bases between them. This CDR3 comprises 13 residues. DNA of the CDR3: TGTGCCAGTAGTCGTTACAGGGGAGGCGAGCAGTACTTC. This codes for CASSRYRGGEQYF.

The chain is built from TRBV30 and TRBJ2-5; possibly TRBD1 for D (8 bases). V was cut by 5 bases and J by 1 base, with 17 bases left in between. The CDR3 extends over 15 amino acids. Germline loops: CDR1 GTSNPN, CDR2 SVGIG (reference sequence). In nucleotides, the CDR3 is TGTGCCTGGGGCGGACAGGGAGGGTCCCAAGAGACCCAGTACTTC. Translation gives CAWGGQGGSQETQYF.

V and J are TRBV9 and TRBJ1-1, with 9 bases identical to TRBD1. V gave up 5 bases and J gave up 1 base; unmatched junction bases: 0. This CDR3 has 13 residues. CDR1 is SGDLS and CDR2 is YYNGEE in the germline V gene. The CDR3 DNA reads as TGTGCCAGCAGGGGACAGGGGAACACTGAAGCTTTCTTT. Encoded protein: CASRGQGNTEAFF.

V is TRBV5-1 and J is TRBJ2-7; no clear D gene. CDR1 and CDR2 (germline): SGHRS, YFSETQ. Trimming pared 1 base from V and 0 bases from J, leaving 11 bases between. The CDR3 totals 15 residues. CDR3 in DNA: TGCGCCAGCAGCTTGCTTCCAGGTGCCTCCTACGAGCAGTACTTC. It codes for CASSLLPGASYEQYF.

V usage is TRBV5-1 and J usage is TRBJ2-3, with TRBD2 matching 12 bases. The junction had 5 bases not matched to a gene; V was cut back by 3 bases and J by 0 bases. Germline lookup yields CDR1 SGHRS and CDR2 YFSETQ. The CDR3 sequence is 17 residues long. CDR3 sequence reads: CASSSRLAGASTDTQYF. The CDR3 DNA reads TGCGCCAGCAGCTCAAGACTAGCGGGGGCTAGCACAGATACGCAGTATTTT.

The rearrangement links TRBV5-4 to TRBJ2-5; 16 positions match TRBD2. Unmatched junction bases numbered 11, after V lost 4 bases and J lost 5 bases. This CDR3 contains 18 residues. Germline loops: CDR1 SGHNT, CDR2 YYREEE (reference sequence). The CDR3 DNA reads TGTGCCAGCAGCCCGCCGGGACTAGCGGGAGGGCCTGTGGAGACCCAGTACTTC. Residues: CASSPPGLAGGPVETQYF. Filled out from reference TRBV5-4 and TRBJ2-5, the complete variable domain reads ETGVTQSPTHLIKTRGQQVTLRCSSQSGHNTVSWYQQALGQGPQFIFQYYREEENGRGNFPPRFSGLQFPNYSSELNVNALELDDSALYLCASSPPGLAGGPVETQYFGPGTRLLVL.

CDR3 DNA: TGTGCCAGCAGTCCCTGGGGGGGGAAGGGCACTGAAGCTTTCTTT. This codes for CASSPWGGKGTEAFF. The chain combines TRBV6-5 with TRBJ1-1; possible D gene TRBD1, 5 bases. Germline V CDR1 and CDR2: MNHEY, SVGAGI. V lost 5 bases and J 4 bases, leaving 17 bases between the germline ends. The CDR3 contains 15 residues.

The J gene is TRBJ2-7, the V gene TRBV4-2, with TRBD2 matching 14 bases. This CDR3 contains 21 residues. Germline V lookup: CDR1 LGHNA, CDR2 YNFKEQ. The trim removed 0 bases at V and 3 bases at J, leaving 16 bases unmatched. CDR3 residues: CASSQDKLLPGTSGGLYEQYF. Written as DNA, the CDR3 is TGTGCCAGCAGCCAAGATAAGCTACTTCCCGGGACTAGCGGGGGCCTCTACGAGCAGTACTTC.

The rearrangement uses TRBV7-3 and TRBJ2-1; the D is unclear. Trimming took 11 bases from V and 0 from J, leaving 8 bases between them. Germline V gene lookup returns CDR1 SGHTA and CDR2 FQGTGA. The CDR3 has 12 amino acids. CDR3 sequence (DNA): TGTGCCCGGTACCCCTCCTACAATGAGCAGTTCTTC. Encoded protein: CARYPSYNEQFF.

V is TRBV28 and J is TRBJ2-7; 10 nucleotides agree with TRBD1. Trimming at V came to 2 bases and at J to 3 bases, leaving 4 bases not matched to a gene. The CDR3 sequence is 15 residues long. Per the germline V gene, CDR1 is MDHEN and CDR2 is SYDVKM. CDR3 protein: CASSLGGTGVYEQYF. CDR3 nucleotides: TGTGCCAGCAGTTTAGGGGGGACAGGGGTCTACGAGCAGTACTTC.

The chain recombines TRBV6-5 with TRBJ1-6; TRBD1 is a possible D gene (5 bases). Germline V gene sequence: CDR1 MNHEY, CDR2 SVGAGI. Trimming took 6 bases from V and 10 from J, leaving 13 bases between them. The CDR3 runs 13 residues. This CDR3 reads CASRDTGSSPLHF. The DNA for the CDR3 is TGTGCCAGCAGGGACACGGGTTCGTCACCCCTCCACTTT.

The CDR3 region is CASRSGGNYGYTF. The CDR3 DNA sequence: TGTGCCAGCAGGTCGGGAGGTAACTATGGCTACACCTTC. The chain is built from TRBV27 and TRBJ1-2, with D uncertain. The CDR3 has 13 amino acids. Germline CDR1 MNHEY, CDR2 SMNVEV (reference sequence). V lost 6 bases to trimming and J lost 1 base, with 9 bases between them.